This T cell receptor beta chain was sequenced in a study of blood T cell repertoires in COVID-19. Study at large: The samples span acute and convalescent COVID-19 from the United States, Italy and Spain. From T cells, B-cell-depleted T cells, or PBMCs came the material, which was cDNA or gDNA.

Original processing methods: Reference gene primer amplification gave estimated nucleated cell counts. Method: immunoSEQ multiplex PCR; TCRdb's copy keeps in-frame clones and lacks some. Clone size and V and J calls were adopted from that table, with D and trimming inferred from the DNA. The repertoire consists of about 76,000 clones, with approximately 78% occurring once and the leading ten covering approximately 20%. This CDR3 has 16 amino acids. CDR1 and CDR2 (germline): SQVTM, ANQGSEA. V was pared by 7 bases and J by 6 bases, with 27 bases between. The chain is built from TRBV29-1 and TRBJ1-1; tentatively, D is TRBD1 (5 bases). The sequence derives from a woman aged 55-69 years with acute or convalescent COVID-19. The sequenced material came from peripheral blood. The CDR3 DNA reads as TGCAGCGGTGTGGGGTCCACACGTTTTCAGGGCTCTGAAGCTTTCTTT. Translated, it gives CSGVGSTRFQGSEAFF. Based on the CDR3 plus reference TRBV29-1 and TRBJ1-1, the full variable domain is SAVISQKPSRDICQRGTSLTIQCQVDSQVTMMFWYRQQPGQSLTLIATANQGSEATYESGFVIDKFPISRPNLTFSTLTVSNMSPEDSSIYLCSGVGSTRFQGSEAFFGQGTRLTVV.